The next 23 T cell receptor beta chains were all read from a single sample in a study of Graves' ophthalmopathy and Graves' hyperthyroidism. RNA transcripts yielded amplified TCR beta CDR3 regions. Second-round multiplex PCR came after a first-round RT-PCR that employed HTBI primers. MiXCR was run by TCRdb on the multiplex PCR reads, yielding one entry per CDR3 protein. The data contain hundreds of thousands of distinct CDR3 sequences, about 46% of them seen just once; the ten biggest clones take up approximately 44%. Sequencing was carried out using peripheral blood. These receptor sequences come from an adult man with Graves' ophthalmopathy.

This sequence joins TRBV12-3 or TRBV12-4 and TRBJ2-7; TRBD1 aligns across 7 bases. The V segment lost 6 bases and the J segment 0 bases; nucleotides outside the gene matches: 8. This CDR3 is 15 amino acids long. Here the CDR3 reads CASSPDDRDSYEQYF. The CDR3 region has the DNA TGTGCCAGCAGCCCTGATGACAGGGACTCCTACGAGCAGTACTTC.

V is TRBV20-1 and J is TRBJ2-6; either TRBD1 or TRBD2 may fit D (5 bases each). Trimming took off 0 bases at V and 2 bases at J, with 11 bases between the two ends. The CDR3 has 16 amino acids. Per the germline V gene, CDR1 is DFQATT and CDR2 is SNEGSKA (reference sequence). The CDR3 DNA follows: TGCAGTGCTAGAGATCTCTCGGGGCCTGGGGCCAACGTCCTGACTTTC. It codes for CSARDLSGPGANVLTF.

Remarks on this clonotype: Germline is not matched at one junction end, which may reflect a read error. The chain combines TRBV10-3 with TRBJ1-2; 9 positions agree with TRBD1. The CDR3 sequence is 15 residues long. Germline V gene data show CDR1 as ENHRY and CDR2 as SYGVKD. The CDR3 loop reads CASSPRQGGIYGYTF. The CDR3 DNA is TGTGCCAGCAGTCCCCGACAGGGGGGCATCTATGGCTACACCTTC.

This clonotype came up a few times. The chain uses TRBV10-3 and TRBJ2-5, with D tentatively TRBD2 (6 bases). The CDR3 covers 13 residues. Germline V lookup: CDR1 ENHRY, CDR2 SYGVKD. Trimming took 6 bases from V and 5 from J, leaving 13 bases between them. The CDR3 DNA reads as TGTGCCATCAGGGGGGGTCTTGGGGAGACCCAGTACTTC. This codes for CAIRGGLGETQYF.

This clonotype was recorded many times. The CDR3 spells CASSPGQGRYTF. As DNA, the CDR3 is TGTGCCAGCAGTCCCGGACAGGGGCGCTACACCTTC. The chain employs TRBV6-5 and TRBJ1-2, with TRBD1 matching over 9 bases. Trimming cost V 5 bases and J 9 bases; bases outside gene matches: 4. The CDR3 spans 12 residues. CDR1 MNHEY and CDR2 SVGAGI come from the germline V gene.

The rearrangement joins TRBV7-9 to TRBJ1-5; D ambiguous. CDR1 is SEHNR, CDR2 FQNEAQ, per germline (reference sequence). V was pared by 4 bases and J by 1 base, with 11 bases between. The CDR3 covers 15 residues. CDR3 bases: TGTGCCAGCAGCTCCGGGCCCCCAAGCAATCAGCCCCAGCATTTT. This encodes CASSSGPPSNQPQHF.

The chain has TRBV5-5 and TRBJ2-7; D is perhaps TRBD1 or TRBD2 (5 bases each). V lost 4 bases to trimming and J lost 1 base, with 15 bases between them. This CDR3 has 15 residues. The germline gives CDR1 SGHKS, CDR2 YYEKEE (reference sequence). The CDR3, as DNA: TGTGCCAGCAGCCAAGAAAGGGGACGGTCCTACGAGCAGTACTTC. As protein: CASSQERGRSYEQYF.

This clonotype was seen many times. The genes are TRBV29-1 and TRBJ2-2; D remains ambiguous. CDR1 SQVTM and CDR2 ANQGSEA come from the germline V gene. V lost 4 bases to trimming and J lost 7 bases, with 13 bases between them. This CDR3 comprises 13 residues. CDR3 protein: CSVVGQLGGELFF. The CDR3 region has the DNA TGCAGCGTTGTGGGCCAGTTAGGCGGGGAGCTGTTTTTT.

This clonotype has only a few counts. This chain uses TRBV7-8 with TRBJ2-7; 8 nucleotides agree with TRBD1. Unmatched junction bases numbered 8, after V lost 8 bases and J lost 5 bases. CDR3 length: 13 amino acids. In germline, CDR1 is SGHVS, CDR2 FQNEAQ. CDR3 loop: CASGPGTGHEQYF. The CDR3 nucleotides read TGTGCCAGCGGACCCGGGACAGGCCACGAGCAGTACTTC. The full variable domain, rest sourced from reference TRBV7-8 and TRBJ2-7, is GAGVSQSPRYKVAKRGQDVALRCDPISGHVSLFWYQQALGQGPEFLTYFQNEAQLDKSGLPSDRFFAERPEGSVSTLKIQRTQQEDSAVYLCASGPGTGHEQYFGPGTRLTVT.

The chain uses TRBV2 and TRBJ1-4; 8 bases match TRBD1. The germline gives CDR1 SNHLY, CDR2 FYNNEI. CDR3 size: 14 residues. With 5 bases clipped from V and 8 bases from J, the junction kept 7 bases outside the gene matches. CDR3 sequence (DNA): TGTGCCAGCAGTTTACAGGGGGTGAGCGAAAAACTGTTTTTT. Translating gives CASSLQGVSEKLFF. Drawing the rest from reference TRBV2 and TRBJ1-4, the complete variable domain is EPEVTQTPSHQVTQMGQEVILRCVPISNHLYFYWYRQILGQKVEFLVSFYNNEISEKSEIFDDQFSVERPDGSNFTLKIRSTKLEDSAMYFCASSLQGVSEKLFFGSGTQLSVL.

J is TRBJ1-5 and V is TRBV6-6; D gene unclear. V dropped 6 bases and J dropped 5 bases, with 23 bases sitting between them. Germline V gene data show CDR1 as MNHNY and CDR2 as SVGAGI (reference sequence). The CDR3 has 17 residues. This CDR3 is CASSRRGDGLRDQPQHF. The CDR3 DNA follows: TGTGCCAGCAGCCGAAGAGGTGACGGGTTGAGGGATCAGCCCCAGCATTTT.

The chain combines TRBV3-1 with TRBJ2-5; 7 bases align to TRBD2. CDR3 length: 15 residues. CDR1 is LGHDT and CDR2 is YNNKEL in the germline V gene (reference sequence). Trimming at V came to 10 bases and at J to 2 bases, leaving 13 bases not matched to a gene. The CDR3 is CAIQGPSGIQETQYF. CDR3 coding DNA: TGTGCCATCCAAGGGCCTAGCGGTATACAAGAGACCCAGTACTTC.

The chain combines TRBV4-1 with TRBJ2-7; D is undetermined. Between the trimmed V and J ends, which lost 0 bases and 0 bases, there was a span of 6 bases. Germline loops: CDR1 MGHRA, CDR2 YSYEKL. This CDR3 has 14 amino acids. The CDR3 DNA is TGCGCCAGCAGCCAAGACCGCGCCTCCTACGAGCAGTACTTC. As protein: CASSQDRASYEQYF.

The chain is built from TRBV12-5 and TRBJ2-7, with unresolved D. V was cut by 7 bases and J by 3 bases, with 7 bases left in between. CDR3 length equals 11 residues. Germline-derived CDR1 and CDR2 are LGHNT and FRNRAP. The CDR3 loop is CASARSYEQYF. CDR3 DNA sequence: TGTGCTAGTGCAAGGAGCTACGAGCAGTACTTC.

The chain links TRBV20-1 to TRBJ2-5; 15 nucleotides line up with TRBD2. This CDR3 is 14 amino acids long. The V gene's germline CDR1 is DFQATT and CDR2 SNEGSKA (reference sequence). CDR3 nucleotides: TGCATAGGGACTAGCGGGGGGCTCGGAGAGACCCAGTACTTC. This codes for CIGTSGGLGETQYF.

The rearrangement joins TRBV15 to TRBJ2-7; 7 nucleotides agree with TRBD2. The germline gives CDR1 LNHNV, CDR2 YYDKDF (reference sequence). V lost 5 bases to trimming and J lost 5 bases; unmatched junction nucleotides: 12. The CDR3 sequence is 15 residues long. The chain's CDR3 is CATSGARGVRNEQYF. The DNA for the CDR3 is TGTGCCACCAGCGGGGCTCGGGGGGTAAGAAACGAGCAGTACTTC.

This clonotype was counted between two and nine times. The chain carries TRBV9 and TRBJ1-5, with D unclear. The CDR3 is 12 amino acids. Germline CDR1 and CDR2: SGDLS and YYNGEE. Deletions cut 6 bases from V and 3 bases from J, with 7 bases between. CDR3 sequence: CASKGNNQPQHF. In DNA, the CDR3 is TGTGCCAGCAAGGGTAACAATCAGCCCCAGCATTTT.

The V and J genes are TRBV6-2 or TRBV6-3 and TRBJ1-1, with 8 bases fitting TRBD1. J was trimmed by 3 bases and V by 1 base; bases with no gene match: 13. The CDR3 contains 18 residues. Germline CDR1 and CDR2: MNHEY and SVGEGT. Here the CDR3 DNA reads TGTGCCAGCAGTTACTTACGGACAGGGCTTTACGCAGACACTGAAGCTTTCTTT. Amino acid sequence: CASSYLRTGLYADTEAFF.

The J gene is TRBJ2-7, the V gene TRBV29-1; 8 positions match TRBD1. V gave up 4 bases and J gave up 1 base; unmatched junction bases: 6. This CDR3 has 14 residues. Germline CDR1 SQVTM, CDR2 ANQGSEA. The CDR3 DNA follows: TGCAGCGTTGGGGGCAGGGGGCTATCCTACGAGCAGTACTTC. Translated: CSVGGRGLSYEQYF.

This sequence joins TRBV5-8 and TRBJ1-4; TRBD1 matches at 9 bases. Germline CDR1 is SGHTS and CDR2 is YDEGEE. This CDR3 region has 13 residues. The V gene end was trimmed by 4 bases and the J gene end by 8 bases; junction bases not matched to a gene: 3. CDR3 DNA sequence: TGTGCCAGCAGCGTCACAGGGGGCGAAAAACTGTTTTTT. Encoded protein: CASSVTGGEKLFF.

V and J are TRBV5-5 and TRBJ2-7; D perhaps matches TRBD1 (6 bases). Germline V gene data show CDR1 as SGHKS and CDR2 as YYEKEE (reference sequence). V was clipped by 4 bases and J by 0 bases, with 11 bases between them. The CDR3 covers 14 residues. CDR3 sequence: CASSGQTGSYEQYF. In DNA form, the CDR3 reads TGTGCCAGCAGCGGGCAGACAGGCTCCTACGAGCAGTACTTC.

The rearrangement links TRBV7-2 to TRBJ1-1; D remains ambiguous. Trimming pared 5 bases from V and 10 bases from J, leaving 17 bases between. This CDR3 is 13 amino acids long. The germline gives CDR1 SGHTA, CDR2 FQGNSA. The CDR3 DNA reads as TGTGCCAGCAGCCAATATTTGGACCCCGTAGCTTTCTTT. Its protein product is CASSQYLDPVAFF.

The chain recombines TRBV13 with TRBJ1-2; TRBD1 might be the D (6 bases). CDR1 PRHDT and CDR2 FYEKMQ come from the germline V gene (reference sequence). The V and J ends lost 0 bases and 6 bases respectively, with 11 bases between them. CDR3 length equals 14 residues. CDR3: CASSLGQGENGYTF. Written as DNA, the CDR3 is TGTGCCAGCAGCTTAGGACAGGGTGAGAATGGCTACACCTTC.